This T cell receptor beta chain emerged from a study of cytomegalovirus exposure and HLA in healthy donors (dated by TCRdb to 2015 to 2018). Regarding the research as a whole: According to an earlier analysis of a few hundred of the donors, some 170 million T cells yielded 90 million to 140 million unique TCR beta sequences and approximately 300 Gb of sequence data. Of the 398 genotyped donors, 81% were placed in the genetic ancestry cluster associated with self-reported Caucasian donors. An early release covering roughly 580 HLA-typed donors comprised about 300 gigabases of sequencing data and roughly 85 million unique TCR sequences. Donor age, sex, ethnicity and CMV serostatus were compiled alongside the repertoire data. Several DR-DQ haplotypes were handled as single units for association and clustering because linkage in the cohort was strong. Every repertoire in the discovery cohort had been generated on one and the same sequencing platform. Class I and class II HLA loci were covered by the typing at four-digit resolution. Rather than drawing on any new phenotypic data, the later analysis identified candidate immune exposures from TCR beta sequences and the way those sequences occurred across donors. The T cell repertoires of some 670 subjects were profiled by immunosequencing and related to cytomegalovirus serostatus. In a later genetic analysis, genome-wide SNP genotypes for about three fifths of the roughly 670 donors were used, and that subset was treated as a discovery cohort. To study patterns of TCR occurrence, a later analysis re-analyzed previously published TCR beta repertoires from hundreds of donors and added high-resolution HLA genotyping. To predict cytomegalovirus infection status, the study brought together high-throughput TCR immunosequencing, statistical association of individual TCRs with disease status, and machine learning. Typing coverage varied by locus: about 620-640 donors for A, B, C, DRB1 and DQB1; more than 500 for DQA1; around 610 for DPA1; fewer than 480 for DPB1. The study was designed to test whether signatures of past pathogen exposure could be identified by cataloging public T cell receptors. An earlier analysis of around 540 of the donors applied high-throughput TCR beta sequencing to assess whether each TCR beta V gene segment acted as functional or pseudogenic. On average, around 240,000 unique TCR beta nucleotide sequences were sequenced per donor among 300 to 500 genotyped donors of the cohort, with roughly 19% of those sequences being non-productive. A separate validation cohort of roughly 130 different subjects was used in addition to the roughly 620-subject first cohort. Results the study describes overall, beyond this receptor: In a later analysis, some 17,000 TCR beta sequences were associated with specific HLA alleles at a false discovery rate of 0.05. Some IMGT-functional V segments, including TRBV6-2 and TRBV6-3, could not be distinguished by the 87-base-pair reads and were therefore excluded. A further reported finding was that TCR beta sequences accurately predicted the HLA-A and HLA-B alleles for most subjects in the first cohort. A later analysis found that HLA-associated TCR beta chains were more clonally expanded and had lower generation probabilities than equally common non-associated chains. A later genetic analysis associated a missense DCLRE1C variant with V-gene and J-gene trimming of TCR beta chains, and an independent cohort replicated the association. A total of 150 or so TCR beta chains were listed by the study as associated with cytomegalovirus. The sequencing pipeline was judged likely to have produced a cluster of highly shared sequence variants as a technical artifact. While some public TCRs were present in many individuals, most TCR sequences turned up only very rarely across donors. Linkage disequilibrium might explain the correlated functional status among segregating V segments, but an unknown experimental factor could not be excluded. Assigning TCR associations to individual alleles was difficult when HLA alleles, especially DR and DQ, strongly co-occurred. Roughly uniform sequencing depth across donors was assumed in presence/absence analyses, although this assumption may not hold. HLA typing was unavailable for some donors at each locus, so association tests used only the typed subset. In vitro tests confirmed that a few of the cytomegalovirus-associated TCR beta chains recognize cytomegalovirus antigens. In a later analysis, TCR association rates were found to vary across HLA loci, with the most associated TCRs seen for DRB1 alleles and the fewest for HLA-C alleles. In a later analysis, most CMV-associated TCR beta chains were found to appear HLA-restricted, with HLA associations seemingly driven largely by CMV exposure. In a later genetic analysis, fewer N-insertions in productive TCRs were reported among donors in an Asian-associated ancestry cluster than the roughly 700-donor mean. In this cohort, only TCR beta chains were sequenced, and detectable features were limited by the absence of alpha or paired-chain data. For the cohort, immune exposure information was limited to CMV serostatus. According to a later analysis, parvovirus B19, influenza, CMV and Epstein-Barr virus appeared linked to several top co-occurrence clusters. According to the authors, the approach could potentially be generalized to other disease states and immunological phenotypes. In both the original and validation cohorts, the classifier was reported to diagnose cytomegalovirus status with high specificity and sensitivity. Because counts were too low, about 18 rarely observed V segments, including chromosome 9 orphons, were excluded from the earlier analysis of several hundred of the donors. In an earlier analysis of roughly 500 of the donors, most TCR beta V segments appeared in productive rearrangements about 87% or about 30% of the time, broadly matching IMGT annotations.

Relative to germline, V is 8 bases shorter and J is 3 bases shorter, with 11 bases between their ends. Taken from cysteine to phenylalanine, the CDR3 has 12 residues. Just CDR3 DNA is preserved here, 36 bases in frame from base 1. CDR1 and CDR2, looked up from the germline V gene, are SGDLS and YYNGEE. The cohort consisted of approximately 690 healthy bone marrow donors. At the time of sampling, every cohort member was nominally healthy, though immune exposures that went unrecorded were likely present. The donor was CMV seropositive and was included in the group of 250 to 350 seropositive cohort members. A peripheral blood sample was collected from each donor, and TCR beta sequencing was performed on peripheral blood mononuclear cells. The Qiagen DNeasy Blood Extraction Kit was used to extract genomic DNA from the blood cell samples. Preparation of the library involved the immunoSEQ multiplex PCR assay. For the multiplex PCR, a mixture combining 60 forward primers for TCR Vbeta segments and 13 reverse primers for TCR Jbeta segments was used. Amplification of the CDR3 region of rearranged TCR beta genes was performed with a multiplex PCR assay on genomic DNA. On the Illumina HiSeq System, the amplified TCR beta libraries were sequenced as 87-base-pair reads. As for the original processing: A later analysis tallied around 80 million unique TCR beta chains across the 666 repertoires, and approximately 12 million of those chains were shared by two or more donors. A nearest-neighbor algorithm error-corrected the raw reads and collapsed the reads into unique sequences, merging closely related sequences to remove PCR and sequencing errors. V, D and J gene segments were assigned by aligning CDR3 sequences to IMGT reference sequences. For a sequence to be retained, a match of at least six nucleotides to both a V gene segment and a J gene segment was required. Rearrangements were called productive when the CDR3 lacked stop codons and stayed in frame with V and J; all others were non-productive. Following IMGT convention, CDR3 was defined as the stretch from the second conserved V-encoded cysteine up to the conserved J-encoded phenylalanine. In an earlier analysis of around 640 of the donors, sequences lacking an unambiguous match to a single V gene segment were excluded. An earlier analysis of some 610 of the donors called V segments functional above 56.7% productive rearrangements and segregating when the between-donor standard deviation exceeded 5%. A statistical classification framework was built for diagnosing cytomegalovirus status from the catalog of TCR beta chain sequences. In a later analysis, V and J genes were assigned by comparing TCR nucleotide sequences against IMGT/GENE-DB human TR gene sequences. Using the TCRdist pipeline, a later analysis assigned CDR3 sequences along with most-parsimonious VDJ recombination scenarios. In a later analysis, each TCR beta chain was defined by its CDR3 amino acid sequence together with its V-gene family, and reads lacking a unique V-gene family were excluded. In a later analysis, 550 to 650 highly shared, low-generation-probability nucleotide sequences were removed to address suspected cross-contamination and a sequencing artifact. For each public chain, a later analysis derived a clonal expansion index from normalized ranks of inferred template counts within each repertoire. In a later analysis, generation probabilities were computed with a VDJ recombination model fitted to out-of-frame rearrangements, and the resulting probabilities were checked against IGoR. A later analysis scored TCR-TCR, TCR-HLA and TCR-CMV co-occurrence with hypergeometric tests, applying a repertoire-size bias correction to TCR pairs. A later analysis estimated false discovery rates by permuting HLA or CMV assignments 20 times. In a later analysis, co-occurring TCRs were grouped using DBSCAN, with TCRdist sequence similarity added in when clustering inside HLA-allele-positive subsets. Repertoires with fewer than 30,000 or more than 120,000 public chains were left out of co-occurrence clustering, as were a handful of repertoires with anomalous nucleotide sharing. TCRdb's version of the immuneACCESS table is confined to in-frame rearrangements and falls short of the full clone set. An unresolved V gene accounts for under half of the shortfall where checked; the remainder is of unknown origin. V, J and clone size reflect that table, while D and trimming were determined from the DNA. This sample lists around 140,000 clones; roughly four fifths were detected once. Jointly, the top ten make up about 3.2% of the sample.

Note on this clone: It has no known antigen specificity. Base qualities were left out, and no much larger clone turns up one base away.

This receptor was taken from a man aged 18 to 30 in good health and CMV-seropositive. The sequenced material came from PBMCs. Rearrangement joined TRBV9 to TRBJ1-1; the D gene lacks a confident call. The CDR3 loop reads CASGSADTEAFF. The nucleotide sequence reads TGTGCCAGTGGTTCGGCGGACACTGAAGCTTTCTTT.